The 4 T cell receptor beta chains in this list originate from one sample, sequenced in a study of blood T cell repertoires in COVID-19. Repertoires were generated with immunoSEQ multiplex PCR, while TCRdb's copy carries only in-frame clones and drops some. This table has around 320,000 clones, about nine tenths appearing once. Sequenced input: peripheral blood. The receptor set was obtained from a woman younger than 45 who had recovered from COVID-19.

The V call is TRBV7-2, the J call TRBJ2-5, with 9 nucleotides matching TRBD2. This CDR3 region has 16 residues. Germline lookup yields CDR1 SGHTA and CDR2 FQGNSA. The ends lost 6 bases at V and 1 base at J; junction bases unmatched: 9. As DNA, the CDR3 is TGTGCCAGCAGAAAAGGGACTAGCTTCCTCCAAGAGACCCAGTACTTC. It specifies CASRKGTSFLQETQYF.

The chain has TRBV19 and TRBJ1-2; no firm D call. Trimming shortened V by 5 bases and J by 2 bases, and 9 bases separated the two germline ends. The germline V gene has CDR1 LNHDA and CDR2 SQIVND (reference sequence). The CDR3 covers 13 residues. The CDR3 DNA follows: TGTGCCAGTAGTGAAAGGCGGAACTATGGCTACACCTTC. This translates into CASSERRNYGYTF.

This clone has only a few counts. The chain joins TRBV19 to TRBJ2-1; 12 bases are shared with TRBD2. The trim removed 3 bases at V and 9 bases at J, leaving 12 bases unmatched. Germline CDR1 LNHDA, CDR2 SQIVND (reference sequence). The CDR3 runs 17 residues. CDR3 in amino acids: CASSMQTLAGGFFEQFF. Here the CDR3 DNA reads TGTGCCAGTAGTATGCAAACTCTAGCGGGGGGGTTCTTTGAGCAGTTCTTC.

In regard to this clone: This sample includes further DNA sequences coding for the same CDR3. The CDR3 loop is CASSLDRNEQFF. The CDR3 bases are TGTGCCAGCAGCTTGGATCGGAATGAGCAGTTCTTC. The gene calls are TRBV5-4 and TRBJ2-1, with D unclear. Germline V lookup: CDR1 SGHNT, CDR2 YYREEE (reference sequence). V shed 0 bases and J shed 7 bases, with 5 bases lying between them. The CDR3 spans 12 residues.